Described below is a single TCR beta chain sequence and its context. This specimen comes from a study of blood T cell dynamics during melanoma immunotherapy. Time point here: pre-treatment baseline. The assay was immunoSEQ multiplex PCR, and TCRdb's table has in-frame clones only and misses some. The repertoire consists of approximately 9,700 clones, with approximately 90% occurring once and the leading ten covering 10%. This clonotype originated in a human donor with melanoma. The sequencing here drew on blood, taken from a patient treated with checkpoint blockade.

CDR3 region: CASSLAGVGGPEFF. CDR3 bases: TGCGCCAGCAGCTTGGCGGGTGTTGGGGGGCCAGAGTTCTTC. The rearrangement uses TRBV5-1 and TRBJ2-1; perhaps D is TRBD1 or TRBD2 (6 bases each). V dropped 0 bases and J dropped 14 bases, with 18 bases sitting between them. The CDR3 extends over 14 amino acids. Germline values: CDR1 SGHRS, CDR2 YFSETQ.